This T cell receptor beta chain was sequenced during a study of CD4 T cells in relation to SARS-CoV-2 and coronaviruses. Libraries were prepared by immunoSEQ multiplex PCR; TCRdb keeps only in-frame clonotypes and omits some of them. The table lists 65,000 or so clones, about 87% of them singletons, with around 1.5% in the top ten. CD4+ T cells from unexposed donors were obtained before the COVID-19 pandemic (2011-2018). The CDR3 runs 15 residues. The TCR originated in a human donor in good health. Sample: memory CD4+ T cells from PBMCs. This chain links TRBV21-1 with TRBJ1-5; the D segment call TRBD1 is taken from the table without a DNA check. TRBV21-1 is a listed pseudogene. The CDR3 sequence: CASSKVGRSTQPQHF. CDR3 nucleotide sequence: TGTGCCAGCAGCAAAGTAGGCAGGTCAACTCAGCCCCAGCATTTT.